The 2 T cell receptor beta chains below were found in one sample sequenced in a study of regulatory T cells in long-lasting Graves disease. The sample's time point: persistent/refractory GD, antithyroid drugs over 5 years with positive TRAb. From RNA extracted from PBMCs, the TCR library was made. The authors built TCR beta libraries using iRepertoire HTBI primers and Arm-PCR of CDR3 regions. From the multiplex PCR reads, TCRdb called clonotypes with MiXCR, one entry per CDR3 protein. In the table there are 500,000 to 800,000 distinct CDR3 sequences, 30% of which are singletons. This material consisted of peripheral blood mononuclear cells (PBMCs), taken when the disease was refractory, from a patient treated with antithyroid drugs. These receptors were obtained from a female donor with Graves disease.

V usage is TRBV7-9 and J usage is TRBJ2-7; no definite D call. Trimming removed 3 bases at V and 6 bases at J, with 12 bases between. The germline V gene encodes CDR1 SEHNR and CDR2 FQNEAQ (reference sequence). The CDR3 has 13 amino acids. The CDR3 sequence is CASSLGSRREQYF. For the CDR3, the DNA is TGTGCCAGCAGCTTGGGTTCCAGGCGCGAGCAGTACTTC.

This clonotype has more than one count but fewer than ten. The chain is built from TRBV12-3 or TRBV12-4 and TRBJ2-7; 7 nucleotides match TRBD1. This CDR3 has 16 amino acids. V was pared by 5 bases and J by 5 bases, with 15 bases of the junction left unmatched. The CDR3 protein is CASSPTTTGIGNEQYF. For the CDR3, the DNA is TGTGCCAGCAGTCCTACAACGACAGGGATTGGCAACGAGCAGTACTTC.